These T cell receptor beta chains were read from a single sample in a study of early T cells in non-severe SARS-CoV-2 infection. Each CDR3 protein is one row after TCRdb ran MiXCR on the 5' RACE reads. The sample yields roughly 92,000 distinct CDR3 sequences, roughly 12% seen once. The sample in question was whole blood, obtained at baseline. Receptor source: an adult who was a healthcare worker with PCR-confirmed SARS-CoV-2 infection or an uninfected control (not recorded which). Each CDR3 is given with its conserved first and last residue. The order of the fields is J gene, V gene, CDR3 protein.

J: TRBJ2-5
V: TRBV11-3
CDR3: CASSELARETQYF

J: TRBJ2-2
V: TRBV11-3
CDR3: CASSPRQGNTGELFF

J: TRBJ2-7
V: TRBV6-6
CDR3: CASSPRTGTSYEQYF

J: TRBJ2-1
V: TRBV2
CDR3: CAVIQVLNEQFF

J: TRBJ2-5
V: TRBV2
CDR3: CASIGLVARGTQYF

J: TRBJ2-5
V: TRBV28
CDR3: CASSLRGPQETQYF

J: TRBJ1-2
V: TRBV5-5
CDR3: CASSSLRGMAYGYTF

J: TRBJ1-3
V: TRBV6-2/TRBV6-3
CDR3: CASRYTGDSGNTIYF

J: TRBJ2-2
V: TRBV12-3/TRBV12-4
CDR3: CASSTSGGRAGELFF

J: TRBJ2-1
V: TRBV3-1
CDR3: CASSQSTVNEQFF

J: TRBJ1-6
V: TRBV5-1
CDR3: CASSLRDSNSPLHF

J: TRBJ2-1
V: TRBV20-1
CDR3: CSARDLKTVNEQFF

J: TRBJ1-1
V: TRBV18
CDR3: CASSEKGTEAFF

J: TRBJ1-5
V: TRBV10-2
CDR3: CASSEPQGSNQPQHF

J: TRBJ1-4
V: TRBV4-2
CDR3: CASSPETVRNEKLFF

J: TRBJ1-2
V: TRBV9
CDR3: CASSGRDQLYGYTF

J: TRBJ2-7
V: TRBV28
CDR3: CASSFRLDFMANEQYF

J: TRBJ2-7
V: TRBV7-9
CDR3: CASSPRTPYEQYF

J: TRBJ2-3
V: TRBV15
CDR3: CATSRAADTQYF

J: TRBJ2-3
V: TRBV18
CDR3: CASSFLAGAIEDTQYF

J: TRBJ2-3
V: TRBV7-3
CDR3: CASSYSGSVTDTQYF

J: TRBJ2-2
V: TRBV20-1
CDR3: CSARALSGGFFGGELVF

J: TRBJ2-3
V: TRBV10-3
CDR3: CAISEPAYTQYF

J: TRBJ2-5
V: TRBV7-8
CDR3: CASSTRQGYETQYF

J: TRBJ2-2
V: TRBV6-5
CDR3: CASSFDRISRVTGELFF

J: TRBJ2-2
V: TRBV5-6
CDR3: CASSLGITGELFF

J: TRBJ2-5
V: TRBV7-6
CDR3: CASSPTITGPIAQETQYF

J: TRBJ2-2
V: TRBV9
CDR3: CASSVGLAGNTGELFF

J: TRBJ2-2
V: TRBV29-1
CDR3: CSGGPGPTGTGELFF

J: TRBJ2-3
V: TRBV11-3
CDR3: CASSSIGRGADTQYF

J: TRBJ2-7
V: TRBV19
CDR3: CASSMGSAHEQYF

J: TRBJ1-1
V: TRBV3-1
CDR3: CASSQEWTVNTEAFF

J: TRBJ2-1
V: TRBV19
CDR3: CASSIWGGEGNEQFF

J: TRBJ2-1
V: TRBV28
CDR3: CASSWANRVEQFF

J: TRBJ1-2
V: TRBV12-3/TRBV12-4
CDR3: CASTHTTGREGYTF

J: TRBJ1-4
V: TRBV7-9
CDR3: CASSSRQGGATNEKLFF

J: TRBJ2-7
V: TRBV19
CDR3: CASSIPGGRSPYEQYF

J: TRBJ2-7
V: TRBV4-1
CDR3: CASSLLRTGSEQYF

J: TRBJ2-3
V: TRBV20-1
CDR3: CSARDPRTSGQTYSGDTQYF

J: TRBJ2-3
V: TRBV5-4
CDR3: CASSLGRGLKDTQYF

J: TRBJ2-7
V: TRBV4-1
CDR3: CASSQAQGYEQYF

J: TRBJ2-1
V: TRBV3-1
CDR3: CASSQRGSVNEQFF

J: TRBJ1-1
V: TRBV20-1
CDR3: CSAPGGTEAFF

J: TRBJ2-7
V: TRBV10-1
CDR3: CASSESLAGEQYF

J: TRBJ2-1
V: TRBV7-2
CDR3: CASRTPGSTYNEQFF